These 13 T cell receptor beta chains originate from one sample sequenced in a study of T cells in Graves' hyperthyroidism and ophthalmopathy. RNA transcripts served as the template for amplifying TCR beta CDR3 regions. The study used the HTBI primer set for a first-round RT-PCR of the TCR CDR3. Each CDR3 protein is one row after TCRdb ran MiXCR on the multiplex PCR reads. The sample lists 300,000 to 400,000 distinct CDR3 sequences; about 18% were seen once. Sequencing was performed on blood. Source of these receptors: a woman between 50 and 59 years old with Graves' hyperthyroidism.

This clonotype was seen a few times. The V gene is TRBV2, the J gene TRBJ1-2; D unresolved. From germline, CDR1 is SNHLY and CDR2 FYNNEI. This CDR3 is 13 amino acids long. The V end was cut by 7 bases, the J end by 7 bases, with 16 bases between. CDR3 amino acids: CASTSAPAVGYTF. CDR3 bases: TGTGCCAGCACCTCAGCCCCGGCGGTTGGCTACACCTTC.

The chain employs TRBV5-1 and TRBJ2-1; 7 bases line up with TRBD1. There are 16 residues in the CDR3. The germline V gene encodes CDR1 SGHRS and CDR2 YFSETQ. Unmatched junction bases numbered 7, after V lost 1 base and J lost 3 bases. In DNA form, the CDR3 reads TGCGCCAGCAGCTTGACCGGGACAGTCATCTACAATGAGCAGTTCTTC. Translated: CASSLTGTVIYNEQFF.

The chain uses TRBV30 and TRBJ2-5, with D unclear. Germline V gives CDR1 GTSNPN, CDR2 SVGIG (reference sequence). There are 13 residues in the CDR3. The germline V and J ends were trimmed by 2 bases and 7 bases, with 14 bases remaining between them. CDR3 loop: CAWSIETSGTQYF. Written as DNA, the CDR3 is TGTGCCTGGAGTATTGAAACCTCCGGGACCCAGTACTTC.

This clonotype turned up a few times. It may be a read error: a sequence one base away is much more abundant. The CDR3 DNA sequence: TGTGCCAGCAGTTTCGACAGGGTTGATGGCTACACCTTC. It is translated as CASSFDRVDGYTF. The chain couples TRBV7-9 to TRBJ1-2, with 7 bases matching TRBD1. Germline V CDR1 and CDR2: SEHNR, FQNEAQ (reference sequence). The CDR3 length is 13 residues. V gave up 6 bases and J gave up 6 bases; unmatched junction bases: 7.

This clonotype was observed a handful of times. Being one base from a much bigger clone, this may be a read error. The conserved phenylalanine or tryptophan normally closing the CDR3 is absent here, so this likely arose from a read error. The CDR3 reads CASRNDRLRSEAFL. The CDR3 coding sequence is TGTGCCAGCAGAAACGACAGGCTCAGGAGTGAAGCTTTCCTT. The rearrangement joins TRBV2 to TRBJ1-1; weak D call: TRBD1 (6 bases). CDR3 length: 14 residues. Germline V lookup: CDR1 SNHLY, CDR2 FYNNEI. The V and J ends lost 6 bases and 7 bases respectively, with 18 bases between them.

At least ten counts were recorded for this clonotype. The V gene is TRBV2, the J gene TRBJ2-7, with D unclear. This CDR3 has 16 residues. The germline V and J ends were trimmed by 0 bases and 3 bases, with 15 bases remaining between them. From germline, CDR1 is SNHLY and CDR2 FYNNEI. CDR3 sequence (DNA): TGTGCCAGCAGTGAAGCGCTTCAAGGCGACGGCTACGAGCAGTACTTC. It yields the protein CASSEALQGDGYEQYF.

Concerning this clonotype itself: A much larger clone lies one base from this, so it may be a read error. The chain carries TRBV20-1 and TRBJ1-1, with D unclear. Germline values: CDR1 DFQATT, CDR2 SNEGSKA (reference sequence). The length of the CDR3 is 14 residues. Trimming shortened V by 1 base and J by 1 base, and 10 bases separated the two germline ends. CDR3 region: CSARGPGGNTEAFF. DNA for the CDR3: TGCAGTGCTAGAGGTCCAGGAGGGAACACTGAAGCTTTCTTT.

This clonotype showed up many times. V usage is TRBV27 and J usage is TRBJ2-3, with D hard to call. Trimming took off 5 bases at V and 3 bases at J, with 9 bases between the two ends. Germline V lookup: CDR1 MNHEY, CDR2 SMNVEV (reference sequence). This CDR3 spans 13 amino acids. CDR3 protein: CASSTTGTDTQYF. CDR3 bases: TGTGCCAGCAGTACAACCGGGACAGATACGCAGTATTTT.

This clonotype was recorded many times. This chain uses TRBV12-3 or TRBV12-4 with TRBJ1-1; TRBD1 matches 7 bases. Unmatched junction bases numbered 4, after V lost 6 bases and J lost 0 bases. This CDR3 is built from 14 residues. CDR3 region: CASRTGTVNTEAFF. In DNA form, the CDR3 reads TGTGCCAGCAGAACCGGGACAGTGAACACTGAAGCTTTCTTT.

V and J are TRBV7-2 and TRBJ1-5; no definite D call. CDR3 length: 14 residues. Between the trimmed V and J ends, which lost 5 bases and 6 bases, there was a span of 14 bases. Germline V lookup: CDR1 SGHTA, CDR2 FQGNSA. The CDR3 sequence is CASSRGRASQPQHF. The CDR3 nucleotides read TGTGCCAGCAGCAGAGGTAGGGCCTCTCAGCCCCAGCATTTT.

This clonotype was recorded many times. The rearrangement uses TRBV25-1 and TRBJ1-1; the D gene is possibly TRBD1 (5 bases). V dropped 3 bases and J dropped 1 base, with 12 bases sitting between them. The germline V gene encodes CDR1 MGHDK and CDR2 SYGVNS. This CDR3 comprises 15 residues. CDR3 in amino acids: CASSEPGTENTEAFF. The DNA for the CDR3 is TGTGCCAGCAGTGAGCCCGGGACGGAGAACACTGAAGCTTTCTTT.

This clonotype appeared many times. The V call is TRBV2, the J call TRBJ2-5; tentatively, D is TRBD1 (5 bases). The germline CDR1 and CDR2 sequences are SNHLY and FYNNEI. There are 13 residues in the CDR3. V was shortened by 3 bases and J by 4 bases, with 9 bases between the two germline ends. The CDR3 nucleotides read TGTGCCAGCAGTGACAGTCAGGGAGAGACCCAGTACTTC. This gives the protein CASSDSQGETQYF.

This clonotype was seen a handful of times. This chain connects TRBV7-9 to TRBJ2-7, with 10 bases identical to TRBD1. Germline assignment: CDR1 SEHNR and CDR2 FQNEAQ (reference sequence). V dropped 5 bases and J dropped 3; count of bases not matched to a gene: 10. This CDR3 is 16 amino acids long. CDR3 residues: CASSLSPGTGVYEQYF. CDR3 nucleotides: TGTGCCAGCAGCCTATCCCCCGGGACAGGGGTCTACGAGCAGTACTTC.